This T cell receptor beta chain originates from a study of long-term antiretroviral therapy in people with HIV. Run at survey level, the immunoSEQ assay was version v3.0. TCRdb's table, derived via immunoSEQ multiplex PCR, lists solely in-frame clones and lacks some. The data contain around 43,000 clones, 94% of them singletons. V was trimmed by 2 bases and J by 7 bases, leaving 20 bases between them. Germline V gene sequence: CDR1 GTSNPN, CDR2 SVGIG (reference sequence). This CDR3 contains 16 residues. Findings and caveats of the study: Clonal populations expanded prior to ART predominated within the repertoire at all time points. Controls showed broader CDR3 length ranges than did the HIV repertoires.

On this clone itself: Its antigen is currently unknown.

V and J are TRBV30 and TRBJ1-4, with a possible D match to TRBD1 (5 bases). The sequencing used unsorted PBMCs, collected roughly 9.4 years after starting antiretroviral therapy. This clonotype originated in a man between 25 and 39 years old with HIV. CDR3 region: CAWSPLGTENSEKLFF. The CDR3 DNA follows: TGTGCCTGGAGTCCTCTAGGGACGGAGAACTCTGAAAAACTGTTTTTT.